This T cell receptor (beta chain) originates from a study of blood T cell repertoires in COVID-19. Across the whole study: Acute-phase and convalescent COVID-19 samples originated in the United States, Italy and Spain.

As handled by the study authors: Reference gene primer amplification yielded estimated nucleated cell counts. TCRdb's table, derived via immunoSEQ multiplex PCR, lists solely in-frame clones and lacks some. That table furnishes V, J and clone size, whereas the DNA furnished D and trimming. The data show over 100,000 clones, with around 88% seen just once and under 13% held by the top ten. The CDR3 covers 16 residues. Germline V gene sequence: CDR1 SNHLY, CDR2 FYNNEI. V shed 6 bases and J shed 0 bases, with 12 bases lying between them. This rearrangement joins TRBV2 to TRBJ2-6; D may be TRBD1 (5 bases). The sequence was obtained from a man over 45 with acute or convalescent COVID-19. Sequencing was done on a sample of peripheral blood. This CDR3 reads CASRQGTDSGANVLTF. CDR3 nucleotide sequence: TGTGCCAGCAGGCAGGGAACCGACTCTGGGGCCAACGTCCTGACTTTC.